These 5 T cell receptor beta chains share one sample of origin, sequenced in a study of blood T cells in healthy people across ages. A second PCR, run for roughly 7 to 11 cycles, used a sample-barcoded 5' primer plus a J-beta primer mix. TCRdb processed the 5' RACE reads anew with MiXCR; each CDR3 protein has one entry. The table lists fewer than 1 million distinct CDR3 sequences, 40% to 50% of them singletons, with roughly 19% in the top ten. The sample comprised blood. These receptors all stem from a man in his 60s in good health.

In its sample, this clonotype was seen a few times. The chain combines TRBV28 with TRBJ2-7; 7 bases match TRBD2. The germline gives CDR1 MDHEN, CDR2 SYDVKM. Trimming cost V 8 bases and J 4 bases; bases outside gene matches: 11. The CDR3 is 14 residues long. The CDR3 here is CASFSSGEGYEQYF. CDR3 DNA: TGTGCCAGCTTCTCCTCCGGGGAGGGATACGAGCAGTACTTC.

This clonotype was counted a few times. The rearrangement links TRBV6-6 to TRBJ1-4, with D possibly TRBD1 on 5 matching bases. Germline lookup yields CDR1 MNHNY and CDR2 SVGAGI (reference sequence). Trimming removed 7 bases at V and 2 bases at J, with 14 bases between. This CDR3 spans 15 amino acids. In DNA form, the CDR3 reads TGTGCCAGCATCTCCCGTGGGGGGACTAATGAAAAACTGTTTTTT. It encodes CASISRGGTNEKLFF.

Remarks on this clonotype: Relative to the germline gene, one junction end is altered; a read error may explain this. The rearrangement joins TRBV4-3 to TRBJ1-1, with D tentatively TRBD1 (5 bases). There are 14 residues in the CDR3. The germline V gene encodes CDR1 LGHNA and CDR2 YSLEER. The CDR3 DNA is TGCGCCAGCAGCCAAGACGGGGCGAACACTGGAGCTTTCTTT. Amino acids: CASSQDGANTGAFF.

Ten or more counts support this clonotype. The V gene is TRBV28, the J gene TRBJ2-7; 9 nucleotides align to TRBD1. Germline V gene data show CDR1 as MDHEN and CDR2 as SYDVKM. The CDR3 loop spans 11 amino acids. Trimming removed 6 bases from V and 9 bases from J; junction bases left unmatched: 3. CDR3 DNA sequence: TGTGCCAGCAGCCGGGACAGGGTGCAGTACTTC. Translating it yields CASSRDRVQYF. The variable domain in full, with the rest retrieved from reference TRBV28 and TRBJ2-7, is DVKVTQSSRYLVKRTGEKVFLECVQDMDHENMFWYRQDPGLGLRLIYFSYDVKMKEKGDIPEGYSVSREKKERFSLILESASTNQTSMYLCASSRDRVQYFGPGTRLTVT.

There are a few counts of this clonotype. The V and J genes are TRBV6-5 and TRBJ1-6, with 7 bases lining up with TRBD1. This CDR3 spans 15 amino acids. The junction had 4 bases not matched to a gene; V was cut back by 0 bases and J by 8 bases. Germline V CDR1 and CDR2: MNHEY, SVGAGI. CDR3 in amino acids: CASSYSIGGHSPLHF. As DNA, the CDR3 is TGTGCCAGCAGTTACTCGATAGGGGGCCATTCACCCCTCCACTTT.